Each of the 20 T cell receptor beta chains below was sequenced from the same sample in a study of OX40 agonist ivuxolimab in advanced cancers. The repertoire was sequenced with immunoSEQ multiplex PCR; TCRdb's copy has only in-frame clones and lacks some. This sample carries about 86,000 clones, around nine tenths of them seen once, and the ten largest clones take about 1.3%. The material sequenced was CD4+ or CD8+ T cells sorted from blood, taken in a trial of the OX40 agonist ivuxolimab. These receptor sequences come from an adult with an advanced solid tumor such as melanoma, head and neck, liver or kidney cancer.

The gene calls are TRBV7-2 and TRBJ2-5; TRBD2 matches at 8 bases. The CDR3 is made up of 17 amino acids. Germline V gene sequence: CDR1 SGHTA, CDR2 FQGNSA. Losses at the gene ends were 4 bases for V and 5 bases for J; bases not matched to a gene: 15. In DNA form, the CDR3 reads TGTGCCAGCAGCTCTAGAAGACGGGGGGGCCGCGGGGAGACCCAGTACTTC. This codes for CASSSRRRGGRGETQYF.

This clone was seen only a few times. The chain's CDR3 is CASSPLKLGEQFF. CDR3 nucleotide sequence: TGCGCCAGCAGCCCACTTAAATTAGGTGAGCAGTTCTTC. The V call is TRBV4-1, the J call TRBJ2-1, with no clear D. Trimming stripped 4 bases from V and 9 bases from J, with 13 bases between. This CDR3 has 13 residues. CDR1 is MGHRA and CDR2 is YSYEKL in the germline V gene.

This clone was found a few times. CDR3 protein: CASSPGTMKLREQYF. The CDR3 DNA follows: TGTGCCAGCTCACCCGGGACTATGAAATTACGCGAGCAGTACTTC. The chain is built from TRBV18 and TRBJ2-7; TRBD2 matches 7 bases. The CDR3 contains 15 residues. V lost 3 bases and J lost 6; bases outside the gene matches: 11. In germline, CDR1 is KGHSH, CDR2 LQKENI.

This clone was observed a single time. V usage is TRBV11-2 and J usage is TRBJ2-7; 9 bases line up with TRBD2. Germline-derived CDR1 and CDR2 are SGHAT and FQNNGV. V was clipped by 2 bases and J by 6 bases; unmatched bases: 5. CDR3 length equals 14 residues. The DNA of the CDR3 is TGTGCCAGCAGCTTAATTAGCGGGGGCTCCGAGCAGTACTTC. Translating it yields CASSLISGGSEQYF.

The chain uses TRBV9 and TRBJ2-1; D not resolved. CDR3 length: 12 residues. Germline loops: CDR1 SGDLS, CDR2 YYNGEE. V lost 3 bases and J 1 base, leaving 2 bases between the germline ends. In DNA, the CDR3 is TGTGCCAGCAGCGCTTCCTACAATGAGCAGTTCTTC. Its translation: CASSASYNEQFF.

Only a few counts were recorded for this clone. Here the CDR3 reads CASSEEASGRNEQFF. CDR3 sequence (DNA): TGTGCCAGCAGTGAAGAGGCTAGCGGGAGAAATGAGCAGTTCTTC. The chain joins TRBV2 to TRBJ2-1; 10 bases agree with TRBD2. The CDR3 is 15 residues long. Germline assignment: CDR1 SNHLY and CDR2 FYNNEI. Trimming at V came to 1 base and at J to 7 bases, leaving 4 bases not matched to a gene. Together with reference TRBV2 and TRBJ2-1, the CDR3 gives the full variable domain: EPEVTQTPSHQVTQMGQEVILRCVPISNHLYFYWYRQILGQKVEFLVSFYNNEISEKSEIFDDQFSVERPDGSNFTLKIRSTKLEDSAMYFCASSEEASGRNEQFFGPGTRLTVL.

This chain connects TRBV28 to TRBJ1-2; tentative D call: TRBD1 (5 bases). This CDR3 region has 15 residues. V was trimmed by 3 bases and J by 4 bases, leaving 15 bases between them. Germline CDR1 reads MDHEN; CDR2 reads SYDVKM. CDR3 coding DNA: TGTGCCAGCAGTTTGGGGGGAGACCGACTCTATGGCTACACCTTC. It yields the protein CASSLGGDRLYGYTF.

This chain connects TRBV7-2 to TRBJ2-7; a possible D gene is TRBD2 (7 bases). The germline V gene encodes CDR1 SGHTA and CDR2 FQGNSA. V lost 5 bases and J 5 bases, leaving 16 bases between the germline ends. This CDR3 is built from 14 residues. The CDR3 reads CASSLGGDINEQYF. CDR3 DNA sequence: TGTGCCAGCAGCCTGGGGGGGGACATAAACGAGCAGTACTTC.

There are a few counts of this clone. For the CDR3, the DNA is TGTGCCAGCAGCGAGGGGGATCGGGCAGATACGCAGTATTTT. It is translated as CASSEGDRADTQYF. The chain links TRBV7-6 to TRBJ2-3; weak D call: TRBD1 (6 bases). The germline V and J ends were trimmed by 5 bases and 4 bases, with 13 bases remaining between them. In germline, CDR1 is SGHVS, CDR2 FNYEAQ. This CDR3 is 14 amino acids long.

The chain uses TRBV13 and TRBJ2-1; D may be TRBD2 (5 bases). Per germline, CDR1 PRHDT and CDR2 FYEKMQ (reference sequence). V lost 5 bases and J 10 bases, leaving 15 bases between the germline ends. The CDR3 loop spans 13 amino acids. In DNA form, the CDR3 reads TGTGCCAGCAGCCCGAGCGGCCGCGGGGAGCAGTTCTTC. Translation: CASSPSGRGEQFF.

The chain is built from TRBV27 and TRBJ1-6; weak D call: TRBD1 (5 bases). The CDR3 spans 17 residues. The V end lost 0 bases, the J end lost 10 bases, and 19 bases lay between the germline ends. Germline lookup yields CDR1 MNHEY and CDR2 SMNVEV (reference sequence). The CDR3 bases are TGTGCCAGCAGTTTATCGAGTGGAGGGGCACGGGGGTCACCCCTCCACTTT. It encodes CASSLSSGGARGSPLHF.

This clone is judged medium-sized (0.01 to 0.1%). V usage is TRBV7-9 and J usage is TRBJ1-4; weak D call: TRBD1 (6 bases). The CDR3 has 12 residues. Between the trimmed V and J ends, which lost 2 bases and 8 bases, there was a span of 6 bases. Per germline, CDR1 SEHNR and CDR2 FQNEAQ (reference sequence). DNA for the CDR3: TGTGCCAGCAGCTTAACAGGGGAAAAACTGTTTTTT. This encodes CASSLTGEKLFF. The whole variable domain, remainder taken from reference TRBV7-9 and TRBJ1-4, is DTGVSQNPRHKITKRGQNVTFRCDPISEHNRLYWYRQTLGQGPEFLTYFQNEAQLEKSRLLSDRFSAERPKGSFSTLEIQRTEQGDSAMYLCASSLTGEKLFFGSGTQLSVL.

The CDR3 spells CASSPPQDTGLEQYF. The CDR3 bases are TGTGCCAGCTCACCACCCCAGGACACCGGCCTCGAGCAGTACTTC. The chain carries TRBV18 and TRBJ2-7, with D possibly being TRBD1 (5 bases). The CDR3 spans 15 residues. Germline V gene sequence: CDR1 KGHSH, CDR2 LQKENI. V lost 0 bases and J 6 bases, leaving 15 bases between the germline ends.

The chain employs TRBV9 and TRBJ2-6, with D perhaps TRBD2 (5 bases). The CDR3 is 15 residues long. With 4 bases removed from V and 3 bases from J, the gap between germline ends came to 11 bases. CDR1 is SGDLS and CDR2 is YYNGEE in the germline V gene. In nucleotides, the CDR3 is TGTGCCAGCAGCACCGGACTTTTTGGGGCCAACGTCCTGACTTTC. Its protein is CASSTGLFGANVLTF. Based on the CDR3 plus reference TRBV9 and TRBJ2-6, the full variable domain is DSGVTQTPKHLITATGQRVTLRCSPRSGDLSVYWYQQSLDQGLQFLIQYYNGEERAKGNILERFSAQQFPDLHSELNLSSLELGDSALYFCASSTGLFGANVLTFGAGSRLTVL.

The genes are TRBV28 and TRBJ1-5, with D possibly matching TRBD1 (5 bases). This CDR3 spans 16 amino acids. V lost 3 bases and J lost 0, with 12 bases in between. Per the germline V gene, CDR1 is MDHEN and CDR2 is SYDVKM. Written as DNA, the CDR3 is TGTGCCAGCAGTTTCCAAGGGGCCCCTAGCAATCAGCCCCAGCATTTT. Translating gives CASSFQGAPSNQPQHF.

The V call is TRBV13, the J call TRBJ2-3; TRBD2 aligns across 13 bases. V trimming: 5 bases; J trimming: 6 bases; junction bases outside the gene matches: 11. Germline lookup yields CDR1 PRHDT and CDR2 FYEKMQ (reference sequence). The CDR3 is made up of 17 amino acids. The chain's CDR3 is CASSLRTSGRGLDTQYF. The CDR3 nucleotides read TGTGCCAGCAGCCTTAGGACTAGCGGGAGAGGCTTGGATACGCAGTATTTT.

This chain links TRBV28 with TRBJ1-1, with D tentatively TRBD1 (5 bases). Germline loops: CDR1 MDHEN, CDR2 SYDVKM. V shed 5 bases and J shed 1 base, with 17 bases lying between them. The CDR3 covers 16 residues. The chain's CDR3 is CASSPYGDGGNTEAFF. CDR3 coding DNA: TGTGCCAGCAGTCCCTATGGGGACGGGGGGAACACTGAAGCTTTCTTT.

The CDR3 is CASRRGQSGDTQYF. CDR3 nucleotide sequence: TGTGCCAGCAGACGGGGGCAGTCGGGAGATACGCAGTATTTT. J is TRBJ2-3 and V is TRBV7-8, with D possibly called TRBD1 or TRBD2 (6 bases each). Germline CDR1 and CDR2: SGHVS and FQNEAQ. The V end lost 6 bases, the J end lost 5 bases, and 15 bases lay between the germline ends. CDR3 length: 14 residues. Full variable domain (rest looked up from reference TRBV7-8 and TRBJ2-3): GAGVSQSPRYKVAKRGQDVALRCDPISGHVSLFWYQQALGQGPEFLTYFQNEAQLDKSGLPSDRFFAERPEGSVSTLKIQRTQQEDSAVYLCASRRGQSGDTQYFGPGTRLTVL.

The J gene is TRBJ2-7, the V gene TRBV30; TRBD1 matches 10 bases. In germline, CDR1 is GTSNPN, CDR2 SVGIG (reference sequence). The CDR3 consists of 15 residues. J gave up 7 bases and V 0 bases, and 9 bases lay outside the gene matches. CDR3 sequence: CAWSVPRQGAAEQYF. The CDR3 DNA reads TGTGCCTGGAGTGTACCAAGACAGGGGGCTGCAGAGCAGTACTTC.

The V call is TRBV7-2, the J call TRBJ1-1; D not certain. The V gene lost 8 bases and the J gene lost 1 base, with 14 bases spanning the gap. Germline lookup yields CDR1 SGHTA and CDR2 FQGNSA. This CDR3 spans 14 amino acids. The DNA of the CDR3 is TGTGCCAGCGGCCTCAGGATCCCGAACACTGAAGCTTTCTTT. Its protein is CASGLRIPNTEAFF.